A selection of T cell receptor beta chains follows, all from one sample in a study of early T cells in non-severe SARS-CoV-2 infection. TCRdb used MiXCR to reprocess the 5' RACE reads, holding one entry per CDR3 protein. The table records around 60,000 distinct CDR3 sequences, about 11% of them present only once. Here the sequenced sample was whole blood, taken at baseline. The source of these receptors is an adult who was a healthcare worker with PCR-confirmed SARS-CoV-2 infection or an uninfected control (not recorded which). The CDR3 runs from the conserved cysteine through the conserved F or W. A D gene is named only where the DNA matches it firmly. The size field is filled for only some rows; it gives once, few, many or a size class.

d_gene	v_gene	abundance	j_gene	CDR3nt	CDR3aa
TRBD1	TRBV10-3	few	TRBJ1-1	TGTGCCATCAGTGAGTCGATGACAGGGACGACTGAAGCTTTCTTT	CAISESMTGTTEAFF
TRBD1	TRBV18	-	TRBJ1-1	TGTGCCAGCTCACCTCAGACAGGGGGGAACACTGAAGCTTTCTTT	CASSPQTGGNTEAFF
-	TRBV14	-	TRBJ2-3	TGTGCCAGCAGCCAAGTGGCGGGCGGATCGGCAGATACGCAGTATTTT	CASSQVAGGSADTQYF
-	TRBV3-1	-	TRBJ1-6	TGTGCCAGCAGCCGGGGAGTGACGGGACATAATTCACCCCTCCACTTT	CASSRGVTGHNSPLHF
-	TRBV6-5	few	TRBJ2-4	TGTGCCAGCAGAGAGACAGGAGAAAACATTCAGTACTTC	CASRETGENIQYF
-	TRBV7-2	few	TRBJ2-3	TGTGCCAGCAGCTTATCTCCCGCTAACACAGATACGCAGTATTTT	CASSLSPANTDTQYF
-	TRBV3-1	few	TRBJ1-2	TGTGCCAGCAGCCAATCTACGGGACTTAGGGGCTATGGCTACACCTTC	CASSQSTGLRGYGYTF
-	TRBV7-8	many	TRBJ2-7	TGTGCCAGCAGCTTACGAGGAGCGGGTACCTACGAGCAGTACTTC	CASSLRGAGTYEQYF
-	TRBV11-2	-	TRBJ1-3	TGTGCCAGCAGCCCCCCTGGAAACACCATATATTTT	CASSPPGNTIYF
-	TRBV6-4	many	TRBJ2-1	TGTGCCAGCAGCCCCGAGGCCCACAATGAGCAGTTCTTC	CASSPEAHNEQFF
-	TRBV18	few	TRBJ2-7	TGTGCCAGCTCACCAGCTTCCCGAAGCTCCTACGAGCAGTACTTC	CASSPASRSSYEQYF
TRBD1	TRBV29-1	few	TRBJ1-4	TGCAGCGGATTAGGGACAGGGGCCGCTCCCGGTGAAAAACTGTTTTTT	CSGLGTGAAPGEKLFF
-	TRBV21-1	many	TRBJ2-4	TGTGCCAGCAGCATAACCTCTTTCTCTGGTAGCGGGGGGGCGAAGGGTTTGGCCAAAAACATTCAGTACTTC	CASSITSFSGSGGAKGLAKNIQYF
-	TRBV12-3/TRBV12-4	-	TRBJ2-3	TGTGCCAGCAGTTTGGGACGGATCACAGATACGCAGTATTTT	CASSLGRITDTQYF
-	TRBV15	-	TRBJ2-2	TGTGCCACCAGCAGAGCGGCTACCGGGGAGCTGTTTTTT	CATSRAATGELFF
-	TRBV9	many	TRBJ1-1	TGTGCCAGCAGCGTAGGAGGGGGTGGACGGGGTGAAAACACTGAAGCTTTCTTT	CASSVGGGGRGENTEAFF
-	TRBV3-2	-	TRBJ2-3	TGTGCCAGCAGCCCCCGGCTAGTCGGCACAGATACGCAGTATTTT	CASSPRLVGTDTQYF
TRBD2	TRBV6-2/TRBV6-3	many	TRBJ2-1	TGTGCCAGCAGGCTCAGGACTAGCGGCTCTGGCTATGAGCAGTTCTTC	CASRLRTSGSGYEQFF
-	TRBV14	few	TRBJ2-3	TGTGCCAGCAGCCAAGGGGGAAGGAGTAGCAATACGCAGTATTTT	CASSQGGRSSNTQYF
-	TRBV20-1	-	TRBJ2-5	TGCAGTGCTAGGCCCCGGGACCGAGGGGTGAAGACCCAGTACTTC	CSARPRDRGVKTQYF
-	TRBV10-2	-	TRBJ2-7	TGCGCCAGCAGTCTTCTGGGGGGCGAGCAGTACTTC	CASSLLGGEQYF
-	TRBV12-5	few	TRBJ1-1	TGTGCTAGTGGTCCCAATCAGAACACTGAAGCTTTCTTT	CASGPNQNTEAFF
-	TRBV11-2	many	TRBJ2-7	TGTGCCAGCAGCCGGGATAGAGGCTACGAGCAGTACTTC	CASSRDRGYEQYF
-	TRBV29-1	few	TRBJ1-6	TGCAGCGTAACAGTGGGGAGCTCCTATAATTCACCCCTCCACTTT	CSVTVGSSYNSPLHF
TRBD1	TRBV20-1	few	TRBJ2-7	TGCAGTGCTAGAGATAGGACAGGTTGGCTCTACGAGCAGTACTTC	CSARDRTGWLYEQYF
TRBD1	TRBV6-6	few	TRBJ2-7	TGTGCCAGCAGTTTGGACAGGGGGTACGAGCAGTACTTC	CASSLDRGYEQYF
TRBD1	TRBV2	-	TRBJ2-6	TGTGCCAGCAGTGAAACCCCGGGACAGGGAATTCCGTCTGGGGCCAACGTCCTGACTTTC	CASSETPGQGIPSGANVLTF
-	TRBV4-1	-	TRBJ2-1	TGCGCCAGCAGCCACCTATACAATGAGCAGTTCTTC	CASSHLYNEQFF